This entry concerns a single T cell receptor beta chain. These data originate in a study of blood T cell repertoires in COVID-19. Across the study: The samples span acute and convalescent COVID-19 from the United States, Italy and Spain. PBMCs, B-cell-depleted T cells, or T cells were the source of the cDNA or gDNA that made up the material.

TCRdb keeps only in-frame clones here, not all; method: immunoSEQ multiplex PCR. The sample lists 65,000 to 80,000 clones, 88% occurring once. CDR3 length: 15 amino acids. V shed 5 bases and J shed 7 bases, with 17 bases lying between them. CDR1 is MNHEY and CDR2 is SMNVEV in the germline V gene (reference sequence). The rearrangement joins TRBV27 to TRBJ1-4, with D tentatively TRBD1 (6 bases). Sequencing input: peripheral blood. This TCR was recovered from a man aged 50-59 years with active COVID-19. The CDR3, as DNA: TGTGCCAGCAGTGTCCTGCGGGGGCGGGCTGAAAAACTGTTTTTT. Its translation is CASSVLRGRAEKLFF.